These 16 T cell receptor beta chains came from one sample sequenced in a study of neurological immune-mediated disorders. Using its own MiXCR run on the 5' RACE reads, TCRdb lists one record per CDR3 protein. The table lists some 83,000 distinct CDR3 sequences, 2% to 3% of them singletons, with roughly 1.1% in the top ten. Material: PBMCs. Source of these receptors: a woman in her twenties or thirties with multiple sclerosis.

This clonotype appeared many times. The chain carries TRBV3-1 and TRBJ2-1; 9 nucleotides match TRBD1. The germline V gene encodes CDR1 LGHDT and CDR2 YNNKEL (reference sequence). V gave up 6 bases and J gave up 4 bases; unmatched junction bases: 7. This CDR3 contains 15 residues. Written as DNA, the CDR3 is TGTGCCAGCAGTTTCACGGGACAGGGATACAATGAGCAGTTCTTC. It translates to CASSFTGQGYNEQFF.

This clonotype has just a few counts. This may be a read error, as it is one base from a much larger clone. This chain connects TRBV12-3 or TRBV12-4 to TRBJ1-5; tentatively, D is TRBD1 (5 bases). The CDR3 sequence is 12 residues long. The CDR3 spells CASTLTDQPQNF. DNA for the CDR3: TGTGCCAGCACCCTGACAGATCAGCCCCAGAATTTT.

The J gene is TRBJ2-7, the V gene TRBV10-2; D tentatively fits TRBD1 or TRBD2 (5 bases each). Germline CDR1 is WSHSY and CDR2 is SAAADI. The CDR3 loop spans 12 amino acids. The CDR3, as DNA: TGCGACCGCGAGGGGCCCTCCTACGAGCAGTACTTC. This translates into CDREGPSYEQYF.

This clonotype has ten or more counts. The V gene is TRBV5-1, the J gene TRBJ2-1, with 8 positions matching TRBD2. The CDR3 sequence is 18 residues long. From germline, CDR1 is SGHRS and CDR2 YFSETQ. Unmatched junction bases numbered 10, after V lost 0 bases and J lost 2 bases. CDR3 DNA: TGCGCCAGCAGCTTGGCCGTCGCAGCGGGAGCGGCCTACAATGAGCAGTTCTTC. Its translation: CASSLAVAAGAAYNEQFF. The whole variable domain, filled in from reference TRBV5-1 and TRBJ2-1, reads KAGVTQTPRYLIKTRGQQVTLSCSPISGHRSVSWYQQTPGQGLQFLFEYFSETQRNKGNFPGRFSGRQFSNSRSEMNVSTLELGDSALYLCASSLAVAAGAAYNEQFFGPGTRLTVL.

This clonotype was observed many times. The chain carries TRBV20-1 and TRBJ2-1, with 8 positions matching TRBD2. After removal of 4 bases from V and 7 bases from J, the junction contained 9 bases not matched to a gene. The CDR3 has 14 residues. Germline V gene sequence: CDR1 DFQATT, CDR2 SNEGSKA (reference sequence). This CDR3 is CSATSGRGPNEQFF. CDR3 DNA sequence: TGCAGTGCTACTAGCGGGCGAGGGCCAAATGAGCAGTTCTTC.

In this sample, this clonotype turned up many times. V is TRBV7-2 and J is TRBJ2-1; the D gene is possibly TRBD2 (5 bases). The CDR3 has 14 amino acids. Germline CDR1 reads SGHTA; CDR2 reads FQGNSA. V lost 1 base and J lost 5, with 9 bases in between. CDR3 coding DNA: TGTGCCAGCAGCTTAGGCCCGGGGAACAATGAGCAGTTCTTC. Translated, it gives CASSLGPGNNEQFF.

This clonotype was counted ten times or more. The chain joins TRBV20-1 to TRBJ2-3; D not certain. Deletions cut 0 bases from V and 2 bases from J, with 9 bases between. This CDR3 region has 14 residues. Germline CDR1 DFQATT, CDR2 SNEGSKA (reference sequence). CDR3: CSARDPSVTDTQYF. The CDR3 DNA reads TGCAGTGCTAGAGACCCGAGCGTCACAGATACGCAGTATTTT.

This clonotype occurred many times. The CDR3 DNA sequence: TGCGCCAGCAGCCCTGGATCACAGGGGGCTGAAGCTTTCTTT. Residues: CASSPGSQGAEAFF. This rearrangement joins TRBV5-1 to TRBJ1-1, with TRBD1 matching over 8 bases. This CDR3 is 14 amino acids long. V lost 4 bases and J lost 6; bases outside the gene matches: 8. Germline CDR1 SGHRS, CDR2 YFSETQ. Full variable domain (outside the CDR3, taken from reference TRBV5-1 and TRBJ1-1): KAGVTQTPRYLIKTRGQQVTLSCSPISGHRSVSWYQQTPGQGLQFLFEYFSETQRNKGNFPGRFSGRQFSNSRSEMNVSTLELGDSALYLCASSPGSQGAEAFFGQGTRLTVV.

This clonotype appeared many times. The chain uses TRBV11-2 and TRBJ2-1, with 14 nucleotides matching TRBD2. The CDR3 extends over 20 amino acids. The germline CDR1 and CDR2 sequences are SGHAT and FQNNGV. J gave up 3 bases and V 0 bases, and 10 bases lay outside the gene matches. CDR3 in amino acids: CASSLEGGLAGVDHYNEQFF. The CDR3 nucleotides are TGTGCCAGCAGCTTAGAAGGGGGACTAGCGGGAGTCGATCACTACAATGAGCAGTTCTTC.

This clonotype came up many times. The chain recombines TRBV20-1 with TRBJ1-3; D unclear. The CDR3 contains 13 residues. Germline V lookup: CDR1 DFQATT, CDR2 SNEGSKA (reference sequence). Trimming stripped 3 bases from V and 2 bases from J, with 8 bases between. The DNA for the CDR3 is TGCAGTGCTAGTAGTTGGGCTGGAAACACCATATATTTT. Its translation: CSASSWAGNTIYF.

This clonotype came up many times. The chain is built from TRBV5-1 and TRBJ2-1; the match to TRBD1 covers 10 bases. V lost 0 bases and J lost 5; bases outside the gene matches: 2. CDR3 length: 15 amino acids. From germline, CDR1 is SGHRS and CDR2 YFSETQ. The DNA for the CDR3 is TGCGCCAGCAGCTTGGGGGACAGGGGCCACAATGAGCAGTTCTTC. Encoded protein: CASSLGDRGHNEQFF.

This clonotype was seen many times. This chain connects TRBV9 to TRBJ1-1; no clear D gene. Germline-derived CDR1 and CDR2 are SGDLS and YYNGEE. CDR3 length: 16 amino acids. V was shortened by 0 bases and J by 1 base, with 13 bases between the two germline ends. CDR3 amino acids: CASSVAAGRENTEAFF. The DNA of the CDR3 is TGTGCCAGCAGCGTAGCGGCAGGTCGGGAGAACACTGAAGCTTTCTTT.

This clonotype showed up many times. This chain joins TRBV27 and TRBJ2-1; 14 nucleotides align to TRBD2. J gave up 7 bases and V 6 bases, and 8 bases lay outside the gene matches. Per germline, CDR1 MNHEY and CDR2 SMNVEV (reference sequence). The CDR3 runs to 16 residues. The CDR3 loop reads CASSRPGLAGENEQFF. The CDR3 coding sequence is TGTGCCAGCAGCAGACCGGGACTAGCGGGAGAGAATGAGCAGTTCTTC.

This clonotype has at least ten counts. The DNA of the CDR3 is TGTGCCAGCAGTATCGGGACTAGCGGCGGGGAGCTGTTTTTT. This sequence encodes CASSIGTSGGELFF. This chain links TRBV12-3 or TRBV12-4 with TRBJ2-2, with 11 bases identical to TRBD2. The CDR3 is 14 residues long. With V trimmed by 5 bases and J by 7 bases, 3 bases remained unmatched.

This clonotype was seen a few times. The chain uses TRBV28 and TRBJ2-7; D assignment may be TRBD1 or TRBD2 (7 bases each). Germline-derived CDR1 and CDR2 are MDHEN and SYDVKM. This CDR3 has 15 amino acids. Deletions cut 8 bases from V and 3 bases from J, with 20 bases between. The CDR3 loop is CASRPGRGLYYEQYF. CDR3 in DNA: TGTGCCAGCCGCCCAGGGAGGGGGCTTTACTACGAGCAGTACTTC.

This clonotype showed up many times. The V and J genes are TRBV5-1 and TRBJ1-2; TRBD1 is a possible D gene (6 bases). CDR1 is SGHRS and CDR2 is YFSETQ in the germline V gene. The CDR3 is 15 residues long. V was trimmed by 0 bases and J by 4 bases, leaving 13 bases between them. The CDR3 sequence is CASSLAIGQIYGYTF. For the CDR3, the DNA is TGCGCCAGCAGCTTGGCCATCGGACAGATCTATGGCTACACCTTC.